This TCR beta chain came from a study of blood T cell repertoires in COVID-19. Study at large: T cells, B-cell-depleted T cells, or PBMCs provided the cDNA or gDNA that served as material.

Individuals aged about 18 to 90 years were recruited from approximately 24 US areas. Data came from immunoSEQ multiplex PCR; TCRdb stores just in-frame clones and leaves some out. The table records 250,000 to 400,000 clones, about 85% of them present only once. V dropped 3 bases and J dropped 7 bases, with 14 bases sitting between them. There are 14 residues in the CDR3. The germline V gene encodes CDR1 MDHEN and CDR2 SYDVKM. This TCR was recovered from a woman younger than 45 who had been exposed to COVID-19. Sequenced: PBMCs or T cells enriched from blood (not recorded which). The V call is TRBV28, the J call TRBJ2-3; D may be TRBD2 (7 bases). This CDR3 is CASSFEGGANTQYF. The CDR3 nucleotides are TGTGCCAGCAGTTTTGAAGGGGGGGCAAATACGCAGTATTTT. Together with reference TRBV28 and TRBJ2-3, the CDR3 gives the full variable domain: DVKVTQSSRYLVKRTGEKVFLECVQDMDHENMFWYRQDPGLGLRLIYFSYDVKMKEKGDIPEGYSVSREKKERFSLILESASTNQTSMYLCASSFEGGANTQYFGPGTRLTVL.